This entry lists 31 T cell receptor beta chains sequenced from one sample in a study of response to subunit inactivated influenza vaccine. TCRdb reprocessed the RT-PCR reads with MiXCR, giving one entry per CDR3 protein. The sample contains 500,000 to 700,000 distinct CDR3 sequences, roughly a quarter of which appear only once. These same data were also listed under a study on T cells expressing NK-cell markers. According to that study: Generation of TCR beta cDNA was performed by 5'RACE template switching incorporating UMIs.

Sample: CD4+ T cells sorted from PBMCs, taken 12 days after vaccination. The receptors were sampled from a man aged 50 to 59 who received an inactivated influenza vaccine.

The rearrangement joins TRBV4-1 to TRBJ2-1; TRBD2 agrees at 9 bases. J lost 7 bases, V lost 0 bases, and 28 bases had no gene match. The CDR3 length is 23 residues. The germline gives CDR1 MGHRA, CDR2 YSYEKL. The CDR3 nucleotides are TGCGCCAGCAGCCAAGATACCCTCTCGGGATATCTGGCGGGAGGGTTGGGCTGGAATGAGCAGTTCTTC. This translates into CASSQDTLSGYLAGGLGWNEQFF.

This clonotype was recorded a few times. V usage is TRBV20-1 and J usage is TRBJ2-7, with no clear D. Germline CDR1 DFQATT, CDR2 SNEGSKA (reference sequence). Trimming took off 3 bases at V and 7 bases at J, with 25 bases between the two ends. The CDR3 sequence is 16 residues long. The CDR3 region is CSASGLDVRDRTEQYF. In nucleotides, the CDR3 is TGCAGTGCTAGCGGATTAGACGTAAGGGATCGTACAGAGCAGTACTTC.

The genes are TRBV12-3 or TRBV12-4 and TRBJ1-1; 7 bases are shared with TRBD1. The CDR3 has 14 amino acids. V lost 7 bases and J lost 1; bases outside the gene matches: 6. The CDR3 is CASKTGTENTEAFF. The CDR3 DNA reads TGTGCCAGCAAAACCGGGACAGAGAACACTGAAGCTTTCTTT.

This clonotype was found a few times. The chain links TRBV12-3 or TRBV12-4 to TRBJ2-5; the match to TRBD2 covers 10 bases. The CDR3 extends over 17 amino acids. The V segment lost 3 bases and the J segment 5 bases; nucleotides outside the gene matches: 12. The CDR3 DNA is TGTGCCAGCAGTTTTTCTTTTCCGACTAGCGGGTGGGAGACCCAGTACTTC. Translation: CASSFSFPTSGWETQYF.

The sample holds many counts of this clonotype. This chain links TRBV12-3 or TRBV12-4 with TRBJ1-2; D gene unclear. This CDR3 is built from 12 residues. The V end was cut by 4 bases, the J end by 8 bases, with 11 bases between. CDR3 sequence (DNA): TGTGCCAGCAGTTCATACGGGCCCGGCTACACCTTC. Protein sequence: CASSSYGPGYTF.

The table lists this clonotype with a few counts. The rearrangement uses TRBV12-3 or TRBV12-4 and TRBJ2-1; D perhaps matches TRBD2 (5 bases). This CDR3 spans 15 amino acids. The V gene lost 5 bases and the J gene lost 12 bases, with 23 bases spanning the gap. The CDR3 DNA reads TGTGCCAGCAGTCCTCCTCGCGGTAGCGCCAAACTGCAGTTCTTC. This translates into CASSPPRGSAKLQFF.

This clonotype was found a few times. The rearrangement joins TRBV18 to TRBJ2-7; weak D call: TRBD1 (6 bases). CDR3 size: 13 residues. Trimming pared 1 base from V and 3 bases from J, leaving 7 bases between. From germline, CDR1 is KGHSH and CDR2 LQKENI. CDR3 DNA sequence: TGTGCCAGCTCACCACAGGGGGACTACGAGCAGTACTTC. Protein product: CASSPQGDYEQYF.

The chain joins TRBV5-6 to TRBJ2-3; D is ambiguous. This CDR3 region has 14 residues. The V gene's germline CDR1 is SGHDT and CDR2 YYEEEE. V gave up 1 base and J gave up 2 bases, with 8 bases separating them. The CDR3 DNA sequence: TGTGCCAGCAGCTTGCTGTCACACACAGATACGCAGTATTTT. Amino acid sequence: CASSLLSHTDTQYF.

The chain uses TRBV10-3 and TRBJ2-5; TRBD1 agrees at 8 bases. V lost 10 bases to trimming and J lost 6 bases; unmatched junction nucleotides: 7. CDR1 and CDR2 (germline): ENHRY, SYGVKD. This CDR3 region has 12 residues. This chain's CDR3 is CATKGQGKTQYF. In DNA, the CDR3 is TGTGCCACCAAAGGACAGGGAAAGACCCAGTACTTC.

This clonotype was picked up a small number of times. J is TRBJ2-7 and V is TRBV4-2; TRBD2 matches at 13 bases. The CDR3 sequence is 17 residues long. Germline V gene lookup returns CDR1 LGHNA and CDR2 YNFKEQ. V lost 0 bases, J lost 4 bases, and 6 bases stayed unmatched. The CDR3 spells CASSQDGLAGARYEQYF. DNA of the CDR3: TGTGCCAGCAGCCAAGACGGACTAGCGGGAGCGAGGTACGAGCAGTACTTC.

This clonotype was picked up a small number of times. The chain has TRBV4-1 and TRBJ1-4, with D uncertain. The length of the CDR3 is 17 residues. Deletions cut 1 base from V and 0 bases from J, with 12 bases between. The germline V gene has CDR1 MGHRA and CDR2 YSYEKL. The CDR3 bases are TGCGCCAGCAGCCAAGCGATTCTGACGGCAACTAATGAAAAACTGTTTTTT. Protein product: CASSQAILTATNEKLFF.

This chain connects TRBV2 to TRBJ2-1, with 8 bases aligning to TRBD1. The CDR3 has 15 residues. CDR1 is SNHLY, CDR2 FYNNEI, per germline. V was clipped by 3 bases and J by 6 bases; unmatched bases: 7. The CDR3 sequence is CASSEIGTGGNEQFF. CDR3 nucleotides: TGTGCCAGCAGTGAGATAGGTACAGGGGGCAATGAGCAGTTCTTC. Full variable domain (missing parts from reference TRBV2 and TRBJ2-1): EPEVTQTPSHQVTQMGQEVILRCVPISNHLYFYWYRQILGQKVEFLVSFYNNEISEKSEIFDDQFSVERPDGSNFTLKIRSTKLEDSAMYFCASSEIGTGGNEQFFGPGTRLTVL.

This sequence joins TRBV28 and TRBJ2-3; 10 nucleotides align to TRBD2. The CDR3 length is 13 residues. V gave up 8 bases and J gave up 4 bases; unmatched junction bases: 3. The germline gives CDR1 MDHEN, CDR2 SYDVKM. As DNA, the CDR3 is TGTGCCAGCCAAGCGGGAGGGCCAGATACGCAGTATTTT. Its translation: CASQAGGPDTQYF.

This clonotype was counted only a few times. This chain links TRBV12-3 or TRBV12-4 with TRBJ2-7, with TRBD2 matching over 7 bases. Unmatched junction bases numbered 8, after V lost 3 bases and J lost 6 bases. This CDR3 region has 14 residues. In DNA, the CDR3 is TGTGCCAGCAGTTTTGGGGGAGGGCCACGCGAGCAGTACTTC. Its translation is CASSFGGGPREQYF.

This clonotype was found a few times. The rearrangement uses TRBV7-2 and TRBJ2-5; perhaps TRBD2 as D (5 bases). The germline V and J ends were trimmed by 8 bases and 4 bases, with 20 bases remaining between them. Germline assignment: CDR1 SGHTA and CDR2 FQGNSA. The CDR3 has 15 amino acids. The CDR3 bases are TGTGCCAGCGGTGGGCCGGGGTTCCAGTTAGAGACCCAGTACTTC. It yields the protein CASGGPGFQLETQYF.

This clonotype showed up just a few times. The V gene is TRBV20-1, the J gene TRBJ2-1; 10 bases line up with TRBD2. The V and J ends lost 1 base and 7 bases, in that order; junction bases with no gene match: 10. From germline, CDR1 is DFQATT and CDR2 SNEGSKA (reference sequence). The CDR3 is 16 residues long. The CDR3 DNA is TGCAGTGCTAGAGTACCCTTAGCGGGAGGAGGGAATGAGCAGTTCTTC. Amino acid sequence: CSARVPLAGGGNEQFF.

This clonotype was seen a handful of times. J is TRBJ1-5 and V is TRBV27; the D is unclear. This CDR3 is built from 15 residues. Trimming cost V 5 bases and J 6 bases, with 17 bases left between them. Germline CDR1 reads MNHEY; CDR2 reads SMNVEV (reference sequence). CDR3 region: CASSTEGKARQPQHF. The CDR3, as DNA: TGTGCCAGCAGTACGGAAGGGAAGGCGCGTCAGCCCCAGCATTTT.

The CDR3 loop is CASSHKGGYTF. CDR3 sequence (DNA): TGTGCCAGCAGTCACAAGGGAGGCTACACCTTC. The chain combines TRBV6-5 with TRBJ1-2; no clear D gene. The CDR3 consists of 11 residues. The V gene's germline CDR1 is MNHEY and CDR2 SVGAGI. V lost 5 bases and J lost 8, with 9 bases in between.

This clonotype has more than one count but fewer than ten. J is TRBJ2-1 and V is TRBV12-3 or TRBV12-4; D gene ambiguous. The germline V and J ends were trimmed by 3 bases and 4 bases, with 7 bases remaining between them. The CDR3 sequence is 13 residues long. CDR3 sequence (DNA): TGTGCCAGCAGTTTCGCAGGATACAATGAGCAGTTCTTC. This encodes CASSFAGYNEQFF.

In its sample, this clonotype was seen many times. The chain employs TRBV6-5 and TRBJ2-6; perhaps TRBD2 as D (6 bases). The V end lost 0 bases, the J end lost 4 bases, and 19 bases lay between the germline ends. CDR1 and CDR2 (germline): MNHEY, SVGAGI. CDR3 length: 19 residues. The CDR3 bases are TGTGCCAGCAGTTACTCGAATATGGGGGGTTCTTCCGGGGCCAACGTCCTGACTTTC. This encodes CASSYSNMGGSSGANVLTF.

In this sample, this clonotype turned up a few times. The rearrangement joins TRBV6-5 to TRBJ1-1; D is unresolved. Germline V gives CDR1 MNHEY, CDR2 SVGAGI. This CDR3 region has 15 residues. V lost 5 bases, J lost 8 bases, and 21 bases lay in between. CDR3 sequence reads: CASSTPAQGHPEAFF. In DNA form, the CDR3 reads TGTGCCAGCAGTACTCCTGCCCAAGGGCATCCGGAAGCTTTCTTT.

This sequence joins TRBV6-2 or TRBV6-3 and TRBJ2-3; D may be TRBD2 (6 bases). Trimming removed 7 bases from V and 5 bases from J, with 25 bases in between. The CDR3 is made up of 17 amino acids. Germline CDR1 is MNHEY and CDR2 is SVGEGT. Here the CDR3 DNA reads TGTGCCAGCACCAACCGATTAGGCGGGACGACGGGAGATACGCAGTATTTT. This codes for CASTNRLGGTTGDTQYF.

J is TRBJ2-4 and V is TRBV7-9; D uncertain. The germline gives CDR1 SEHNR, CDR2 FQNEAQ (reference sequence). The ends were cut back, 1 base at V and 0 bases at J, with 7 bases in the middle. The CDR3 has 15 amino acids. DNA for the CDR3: TGTGCCAGCAGCTTAGGCGATCTAGCCAAAAACATTCAGTACTTC. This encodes CASSLGDLAKNIQYF.

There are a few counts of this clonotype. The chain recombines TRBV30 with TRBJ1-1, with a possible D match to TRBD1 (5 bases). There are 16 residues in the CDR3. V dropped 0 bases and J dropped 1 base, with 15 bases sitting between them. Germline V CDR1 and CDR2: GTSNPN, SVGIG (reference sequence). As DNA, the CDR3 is TGTGCCTGGAGTGTACCAGGGAGGGGAAAGAACACTGAAGCTTTCTTT. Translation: CAWSVPGRGKNTEAFF.

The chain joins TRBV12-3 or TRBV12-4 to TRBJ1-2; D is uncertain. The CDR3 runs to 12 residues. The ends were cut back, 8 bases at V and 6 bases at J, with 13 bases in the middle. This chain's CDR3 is CASATGWDGYTF. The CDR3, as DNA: TGTGCCAGCGCTACGGGGTGGGATGGCTACACCTTC.

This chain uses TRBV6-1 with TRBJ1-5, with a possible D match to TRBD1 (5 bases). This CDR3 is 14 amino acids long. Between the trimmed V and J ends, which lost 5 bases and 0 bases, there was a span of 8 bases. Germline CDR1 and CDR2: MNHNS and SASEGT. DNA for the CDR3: TGTGCCAGCAGTCGGAGGGGTAGCAATCAGCCCCAGCATTTT. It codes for CASSRRGSNQPQHF.

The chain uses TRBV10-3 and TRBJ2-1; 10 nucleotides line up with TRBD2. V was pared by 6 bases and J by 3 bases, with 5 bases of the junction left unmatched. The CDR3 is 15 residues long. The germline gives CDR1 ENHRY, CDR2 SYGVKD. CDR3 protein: CAISLLAGNYNEQFF. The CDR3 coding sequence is TGTGCCATCAGCCTACTAGCGGGAAACTACAATGAGCAGTTCTTC.

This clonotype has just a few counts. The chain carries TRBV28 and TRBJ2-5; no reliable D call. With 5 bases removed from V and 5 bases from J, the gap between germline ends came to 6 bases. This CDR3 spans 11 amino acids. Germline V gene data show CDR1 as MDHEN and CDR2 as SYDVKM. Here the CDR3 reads CASSTFETQYF. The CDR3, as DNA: TGTGCCAGCAGTACCTTTGAGACCCAGTACTTC. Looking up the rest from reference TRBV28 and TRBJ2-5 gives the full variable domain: DVKVTQSSRYLVKRTGEKVFLECVQDMDHENMFWYRQDPGLGLRLIYFSYDVKMKEKGDIPEGYSVSREKKERFSLILESASTNQTSMYLCASSTFETQYFGPGTRLLVL.

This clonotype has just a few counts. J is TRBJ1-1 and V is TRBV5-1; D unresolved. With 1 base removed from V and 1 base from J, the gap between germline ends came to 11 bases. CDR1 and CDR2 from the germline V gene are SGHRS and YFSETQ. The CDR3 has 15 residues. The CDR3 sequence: CASSLSADRNTEAFF. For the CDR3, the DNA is TGCGCCAGCAGCTTGTCCGCTGATAGGAACACTGAAGCTTTCTTT.

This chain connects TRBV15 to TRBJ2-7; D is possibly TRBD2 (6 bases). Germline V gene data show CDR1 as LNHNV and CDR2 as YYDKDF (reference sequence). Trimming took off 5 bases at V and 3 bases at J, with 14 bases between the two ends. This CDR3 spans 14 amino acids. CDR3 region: CATSLGAGSYEQYF. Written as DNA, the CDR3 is TGTGCCACCAGCCTCGGGGCGGGGAGCTACGAGCAGTACTTC.

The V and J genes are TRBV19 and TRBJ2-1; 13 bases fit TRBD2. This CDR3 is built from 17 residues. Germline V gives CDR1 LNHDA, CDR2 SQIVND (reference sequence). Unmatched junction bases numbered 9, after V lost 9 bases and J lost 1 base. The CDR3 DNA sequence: TGTGCCAGCCGGACTAGCGGGAGTACGAGGTCCTACAATGAGCAGTTCTTC. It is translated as CASRTSGSTRSYNEQFF.